Only a few counts were recorded for the clone carrying this T cell receptor (beta chain). With a J-beta primer mix and a sample-barcoded 5' primer, a second PCR ran roughly 6 to 11 cycles. TCRdb reprocessed the 5' RACE reads with MiXCR, giving one entry per CDR3 protein. The table includes about 930,000 distinct CDR3 sequences, roughly 28% detected once. The data derive from a study of blood T cells in healthy people across ages. The CDR3 totals 13 residues. The V gene lost 1 base and the J gene lost 8 bases, with 11 bases spanning the gap. Germline lookup yields CDR1 DFQATT and CDR2 SNEGSKA (reference sequence). The sample was also reused in another study, on T cells of mothers and their children. Turning to that study: Related mother-child pairs showed slightly higher but non-significant overlap than unrelated pairs.

This clonotype was sampled from a woman in her thirties or forties in good health. Sequenced: blood. The chain couples TRBV20-1 to TRBJ1-4, with D maybe TRBD1 (5 bases). CDR3 in DNA: TGCAGTGCTAGAGCCTCGGAGGGGGAAAAACTGTTTTTT. It encodes CSARASEGEKLFF.